This paragraph covers one TCR beta chain sequence. Its antigen is unidentified. The 5'RACE method, run with constant-segment primers, produced TCR alpha and TCR beta cDNA libraries (carrying sample barcodes and UMIs). One entry per CDR3 protein, called by TCRdb with MiXCR from the 5' RACE reads. The data hold about 540,000 distinct CDR3 sequences, with around 20% observed a single time. These data are taken from a study of T-cell memory formation after mild COVID-19. The wider study: TCR clustering was largely donor specific.

Notes on the study in general: Clones contracting over day 15 to 85 were CD4/CD8 balanced, with later expanders leaning CD4+.

Sample: PBMCs or a T cell subset sorted from them (not recorded which). The receptor comes from an adult woman who had mild COVID-19 (a few samples of this study predate the infection). Cell type and time point are not known.

The CDR3 nucleotides read TGTGCCAGCAGCTTCTATTATGGGGAAGAGGGCTACACCTTC. Its protein is CASSFYYGEEGYTF. J is TRBJ1-2 and V is TRBV7-2; unclear D gene. The V end lost 3 bases, the J end lost 8 bases, and 16 bases lay between the germline ends. The length of the CDR3 is 14 residues. From germline, CDR1 is SGHTA and CDR2 FQGNSA.